A single sample gave rise to the 18 T cell receptor beta chains below, sequenced in a study of molecular identifiers for immune sequencing clone quantification. TCRdb reprocessed the PCR reads with MiXCR, giving one entry per CDR3 protein. The table lists about half a million distinct CDR3 sequences, around 25% of them singletons. Sequenced sample: naive CD8+ T cells from blood, with Jurkat cell RNA spiked in. Sample subset: FACS-sorted CD8+CD4-CCR7+CD45RA+ naive T cells. The receptor source for this set is a human donor in good health. Some libraries in this study had Jurkat cell RNA spiked in.

This clonotype was detected a few times. The rearrangement joins TRBV5-6 to TRBJ2-5; 8 bases align to TRBD2. J gave up 2 bases and V 6 bases, and 15 bases lay outside the gene matches. Germline V gene data show CDR1 as SGHDT and CDR2 as YYEEEE. The CDR3 covers 17 residues. The CDR3 reads CASKIPAVAGKQETQYF. The CDR3 nucleotides are TGTGCCAGCAAGATACCAGCGGTAGCGGGAAAACAAGAGACCCAGTACTTC.

This clonotype was seen a few times. Sequence at one end of the junction differs from germline and may be a read error. CDR3 sequence (DNA): TGTGCCAGCAGCTTCCTGACCAGAAGACTTCAAGAGGCCCAGTACTTC. Translated, it gives CASSFLTRRLQEAQYF. The chain combines TRBV11-2 with TRBJ2-5; D is undetermined. This CDR3 comprises 16 residues. Germline V gives CDR1 SGHAT, CDR2 FQNNGV.

V gene TRBV9 combines with J gene TRBJ1-1; D unresolved. The CDR3 extends over 14 amino acids. V was pared by 0 bases and J by 1 base, with 7 bases between. Germline assignment: CDR1 SGDLS and CDR2 YYNGEE. The DNA of the CDR3 is TGTGCCAGCAGCGTAGTTGGCGCGAACACTGAAGCTTTCTTT. It encodes CASSVVGANTEAFF.

With respect to this clonotype: This may arise from a read error, as a much more abundant clone is one base away. The rearrangement joins TRBV29-1 to TRBJ1-1, with 8 bases matching TRBD1. The CDR3 sequence is 17 residues long. Germline lookup yields CDR1 SQVTM and CDR2 ANQGSEA. Written as DNA, the CDR3 is TGCACCGCATCGGGGGCGGACAGGGATTTTCCCTTGACTGAAGCTTTCTTT. It translates to CTASGADRDFPLTEAFF.

The CDR3 is CASSLLRPNQETQYF. CDR3 nucleotide sequence: TGTGCCAGCAGTTTATTGCGCCCCAATCAAGAGACCCAGTACTTC. This sequence joins TRBV28 and TRBJ2-5, with D uncertain. The length of the CDR3 is 15 residues. Trimming took off 1 base at V and 2 bases at J, with 11 bases between the two ends. In germline, CDR1 is MDHEN, CDR2 SYDVKM.

Regarding this clonotype: This clone may be a read error of a much larger clone one base away. The genes are TRBV6-5 and TRBJ2-7; D possibly corresponds to TRBD2 (6 bases). The CDR3 has 12 residues. CDR1 is MNHEY, CDR2 SVGAGI, per germline. CDR3 sequence reads: CASSYPGDELYF. Written as DNA, the CDR3 is TGTGCCAGCAGTTACCCGGGGGACGAGCTGTACTTC.

In its sample, this clonotype was seen many times. The rearrangement uses TRBV13 and TRBJ2-3, with 7 nucleotides matching TRBD2. CDR1 is PRHDT, CDR2 FYEKMQ, per germline (reference sequence). Trimming at V came to 6 bases and at J to 2 bases, leaving 8 bases not matched to a gene. The CDR3 spans 15 residues. The CDR3 protein is CASSTTSQPTDTQYF. The CDR3 DNA reads as TGTGCCAGCAGTACGACTAGCCAACCCACAGATACGCAGTATTTT.

The J gene is TRBJ1-5, the V gene TRBV6-2 or TRBV6-3, with 10 bases lining up with TRBD1. J gave up 7 bases and V 10 bases, and 10 bases lay outside the gene matches. Germline V gene sequence: CDR1 MNHEY, CDR2 SVGEGT. This CDR3 comprises 14 residues. CDR3 region: CATKIDRGQQPQHF. The CDR3 DNA reads TGTGCCACCAAGATTGACAGGGGGCAACAGCCCCAGCATTTT.

This clonotype was picked up a small number of times. This rearrangement joins TRBV7-9 to TRBJ2-1, with D perhaps assigned TRBD1 or TRBD2 (5 bases each). The length of the CDR3 is 17 residues. Per germline, CDR1 SEHNR and CDR2 FQNEAQ (reference sequence). V gave up 1 base and J gave up 5 bases, with 18 bases separating them. CDR3 residues: CASSLGERVRGDNEQFF. The CDR3 nucleotides are TGTGCCAGCAGCTTAGGAGAGAGGGTTCGGGGCGACAATGAGCAGTTCTTC.

This chain uses TRBV30 with TRBJ2-5, with 7 bases that match TRBD2. V gave up 2 bases and J gave up 4 bases; unmatched junction bases: 7. The CDR3 sequence is 14 residues long. Germline V gives CDR1 GTSNPN, CDR2 SVGIG (reference sequence). This CDR3 is CAWSWASGTETQYF. The DNA of the CDR3 is TGTGCCTGGAGTTGGGCCAGCGGGACAGAGACCCAGTACTTC.

A note on this clonotype: This clone may be a read error of a much larger clone one base away. J is TRBJ2-4 and V is TRBV20-1; D remains ambiguous. V lost 1 base and J 6 bases, leaving 10 bases between the germline ends. This CDR3 is built from 13 residues. Germline-derived CDR1 and CDR2 are DFQATT and SNEGSKA (reference sequence). In DNA, the CDR3 is TGCAGTGCTAGAGCACCCACGGGAAACATTCAGTACTTC. Translation: CSARAPTGNIQYF.

The V gene is TRBV7-8, the J gene TRBJ2-7, with 7 bases aligning to TRBD2. Germline V gene lookup returns CDR1 SGHVS and CDR2 FQNEAQ. J gave up 4 bases and V 5 bases, and 5 bases lay outside the gene matches. The CDR3 is 13 amino acids. The CDR3 coding sequence is TGTGCCAGCAGCATGGGGGGGGGGTACGAGCAGTACTTC. Residues: CASSMGGGYEQYF.

This clonotype was counted at least ten times. The chain joins TRBV29-1 to TRBJ1-1; D not resolved. CDR1 is SQVTM, CDR2 ANQGSEA, per germline. The CDR3 covers 13 residues. Between the trimmed V and J ends, which lost 8 bases and 0 bases, there was a span of 13 bases. As DNA, the CDR3 is TGCAGCACAACTCCTGGGATGAACACTGAAGCTTTCTTT. Translating gives CSTTPGMNTEAFF.

This clonotype appeared many times. The chain couples TRBV9 to TRBJ2-5, with D tentatively TRBD1 (6 bases). Germline V lookup: CDR1 SGDLS, CDR2 YYNGEE. V was clipped by 0 bases and J by 1 base, with 10 bases between them. The length of the CDR3 is 15 residues. The CDR3 DNA is TGTGCCAGCAGCGTAGGGACAGATCTCCAAGAGACCCAGTACTTC. Residues: CASSVGTDLQETQYF.

V is TRBV24-1 and J is TRBJ2-3, with D possibly matching TRBD2 (6 bases). The V end was cut by 7 bases, the J end by 0 bases, with 16 bases between. Germline V gene sequence: CDR1 KGHDR, CDR2 SFDVKD. This CDR3 has 16 amino acids. The CDR3 spells CATSGWGGASTDTQYF. The CDR3 DNA follows: TGTGCCACCAGCGGCTGGGGAGGAGCTAGCACAGATACGCAGTATTTT.

The V call is TRBV30, the J call TRBJ2-7; TRBD2 aligns across 11 bases. V dropped 2 bases and J dropped 0; count of bases not matched to a gene: 12. The CDR3 extends over 18 amino acids. Germline lookup yields CDR1 GTSNPN and CDR2 SVGIG (reference sequence). CDR3 sequence (DNA): TGTGCCTGGAGTTCTAGACTAGCGGGGACCTTAAGCTCCTACGAGCAGTACTTC. It translates to CAWSSRLAGTLSSYEQYF.

This clonotype was seen more than once but under ten times. The chain links TRBV19 to TRBJ2-7; D is tentatively TRBD1 or TRBD2 (5 bases each). Looked up from germline, CDR1 is LNHDA and CDR2 is SQIVND (reference sequence). CDR3 length equals 15 residues. V was pared by 5 bases and J by 3 bases, with 17 bases between. CDR3 amino acids: CASSLRDRAVYEQYF. DNA of the CDR3: TGTGCCAGTAGTCTCCGGGACCGGGCGGTCTACGAGCAGTACTTC.

The CDR3 coding sequence is TGCGCCAGCAGCCAGAACAGGGGCAACTACGAGCAGTACTTC. The encoded protein is CASSQNRGNYEQYF. The chain carries TRBV4-1 and TRBJ2-7; 7 bases are shared with TRBD1. The junction had 5 bases not matched to a gene; V was cut back by 3 bases and J by 3 bases. CDR1 is MGHRA and CDR2 is YSYEKL in the germline V gene. The CDR3 consists of 14 residues.